The rows below give T cell receptor beta chains drawn from one sample of a study of T cell responses to AZD1222 COVID-19 vaccine. Clones were sequenced by immunoSEQ multiplex PCR, and TCRdb holds only the in-frame ones, with some missing. This sample has 100,000 or so clones, with 91% found just once. This material consisted of peripheral blood, taken on day 0 of AZD1222 vaccination. Receptors were obtained from an adult in good health. Each CDR3 is given with its conserved first and last residue. Each record gives: J gene, V gene, D gene, clone size, CDR3 DNA, CDR3 protein. A D gene is named only where the DNA matches it firmly. Expanded clones are given a class, and other clones once, few, many or no size at all.

TRBJ2-3,TRBV5-4,TRBD2,-,TGTGCCAGCAGCAAGCGGGCTAGCGGGGGGGCCGATACGCAGTATTTT,CASSKRASGGADTQYF
TRBJ2-2,TRBV7-6,TRBD2,-,TGTGCCAGCAGCTTGACTAGCGGGGGGGTGAGCACCGGGGAGCTGTTTTTT,CASSLTSGGVSTGELFF
TRBJ1-1,TRBV9,-,-,TGTGCCAGCAGCCCCGCACTCGGTGAAGCTTTCTTT,CASSPALGEAFF
TRBJ2-1,TRBV13,-,once,TGTGCCAGCAGCTTAGGTCCCACTAACAATGAGCAGTTCTTC,CASSLGPTNNEQFF
TRBJ2-5,TRBV5-1,-,-,TGCGCCAGCAGCTTTAGTGGGGCCCAAGAGACCCAGTACTTC,CASSFSGAQETQYF
TRBJ2-1,TRBV20-1,-,-,TGCAGTGCTAGTAGTGGGAGCTCCTACAATGAGCAGTTCTTC,CSASSGSSYNEQFF
TRBJ1-2,TRBV7-2,-,-,TGTGCCAGCAGCTTATCCCGAGGGAATGTTAACTATGGCTACACCTTC,CASSLSRGNVNYGYTF
TRBJ1-4,TRBV27,TRBD1,-,TGTGCCAGCAGTTCAATACAGGGGGCGCGTGAAAAACTGTTTTTT,CASSSIQGAREKLFF
TRBJ1-1,TRBV6-2/TRBV6-3,TRBD1,-,TGTGCCAGCAGTACCGGGACAGGGGACACTGAAGCTTTCTTT,CASSTGTGDTEAFF
TRBJ1-2,TRBV28,TRBD1,-,TGTGCCAGCAGTTTCGGACAGGGGGCGCGCTACACCTTC,CASSFGQGARYTF
TRBJ1-5,TRBV28,-,-,TGTGCCAGCAGTTTCCCTGGAAAGGGAGGAGGCAATCAGCCCCAGCATTTT,CASSFPGKGGGNQPQHF
TRBJ1-5,TRBV19,TRBD1,-,TGTGCCAGTAGTCCGGACAGGGGTACTCAGCCCCAGCATTTT,CASSPDRGTQPQHF
TRBJ2-7,TRBV4-2,-,-,TGTGCCAGCAGCCAAGACGGAGGGGGGAGCTCCTACGAGCAGTACTTC,CASSQDGGGSSYEQYF
TRBJ1-1,TRBV27,TRBD1,-,TGTGCCAGCAGTTTATCTACAGGGGTTAGCACTGAAGCTTTCTTT,CASSLSTGVSTEAFF
TRBJ2-3,TRBV7-9,-,-,TGTGCCAGCAGCTTAGCCGGGGCCGCGGCAGATACGCAGTATTTT,CASSLAGAAADTQYF
TRBJ2-5,TRBV5-1,-,-,TGCGCCAGCAGCTTGGACAAGCCCCAAGAGACCCAGTACTTC,CASSLDKPQETQYF
TRBJ2-1,TRBV7-9,-,-,TGTGCCAGCAGCATGATGTCGGTACGGAATGAGCAGTTCTTC,CASSMMSVRNEQFF
TRBJ2-7,TRBV6-5,TRBD1,once,TGTGCCAGCAGCCAAGACAGGGTCTCCTACGAGCAGTACTTC,CASSQDRVSYEQYF
TRBJ1-2,TRBV30,TRBD1,-,TGTGCCTGGAGTCAAGGGACAGGGAACTATGGCTACACCTTC,CAWSQGTGNYGYTF
TRBJ2-3,TRBV3-1/TRBV3-2,-,-,TGTGCCAGCAGCCAAGCATACCGCACAGATACGCAGTATTTT,CASSQAYRTDTQYF
TRBJ2-7,TRBV7-2,TRBD1,-,TGTGCCAGCAGCTTCGACAGGGGTCGCTACGAGCAGTACTTC,CASSFDRGRYEQYF
TRBJ2-7,TRBV19,TRBD2,-,TGTGCCAGTAGTAGCGGGGGGATTTACGAGCAGTACTTC,CASSSGGIYEQYF
TRBJ1-4,TRBV4-3,TRBD1,-,TGCGCCAGCAGCCAAGATGGCCCGACAGGGGGATTGGTAGAAAAACTGTTTTTT,CASSQDGPTGGLVEKLFF
TRBJ1-2,TRBV6-5,-,-,TGTGCCAGCAGTTACTGGGGCGGTAACTATGGCTACACCTTC,CASSYWGGNYGYTF
TRBJ1-1,TRBV7-2,-,-,TGTGCCAGCAGCTTAGGATCGGCGTCGAACACTGAAGCTTTCTTT,CASSLGSASNTEAFF
TRBJ1-4,TRBV7-2,TRBD1,-,TGTGCCAGCAGCTTACAGGGGGCAGGTGAAAAACTGTTTTTT,CASSLQGAGEKLFF
TRBJ1-2,TRBV28,-,-,TGTGCCAGCGTTAAGGGCTATGGCTACACCTTC,CASVKGYGYTF
TRBJ2-7,TRBV5-8,TRBD1,-,TGTGCCAGCAGCACGGGACAGGCTAGCTCCTACGAGCAGTACTTC,CASSTGQASSYEQYF
TRBJ1-5,TRBV28,-,-,TGTGCCAGCAGAGCCCGTCGGGGAGGGAATCAGCCCCAGCATTTT,CASRARRGGNQPQHF
TRBJ2-7,TRBV5-3,TRBD1,-,TGTGCCAGAAGCGTGGTCCTACTGGCGGGACAGGCGTCCTACGAGCAGTACTTC,CARSVVLLAGQASYEQYF
TRBJ2-5,TRBV11-2,TRBD2,-,TGTGCCAGCAGCCCCTGGGGGGGTAGAGAGACCCAGTACTTC,CASSPWGGRETQYF
TRBJ1-5,TRBV24-1,-,-,TGTGCCACCTCCGGGACACTCAATCAGCCCCAGCATTTT,CATSGTLNQPQHF
TRBJ2-5,TRBV2,-,once,TGTGCCAGCAGTGATTTCGTGGGAAGACGTACCCAGTACTTC,CASSDFVGRRTQYF
TRBJ1-4,TRBV5-8,-,-,TGTGCCAGCAGCTACGGGCGTAAAGCTAATGAAAAACTGTTTTTT,CASSYGRKANEKLFF
TRBJ1-1,TRBV6-5,TRBD1,-,TGTGCCAGCAGTTACCAGACAGGGGGCGGCACTGAAGCTTTCTTT,CASSYQTGGGTEAFF